What follows describes a single T cell receptor beta chain. The sample holds many counts of this clonotype. Its antigen remains undetermined. Within one base of it there is no much larger clone, and no base qualities were kept. Graves' hyperthyroidism was defined as stable when no progression to ophthalmopathy occurred over 18 months of follow-up. The hyperthyroidism patients were between 18 and 65 years old and newly diagnosed, with a disease duration of less than 2 months. The study excluded patients with uncontrolled infections, other autoimmune diseases, pregnancy or lactation. Diagnoses were established on the basis of clinical symptoms, serum thyroxine and TRAb, thyroid ultrasound, and orbital computed tomography. Ficoll-Paque density gradient centrifugation was used to isolate PBMCs from about 10 ml of fresh peripheral blood. Total RNA was extracted with Trizol reagent, and quality was checked on an Agilent 2100 Bioanalyzer.

Amplification of TCR beta CDR3 regions was carried out from RNA transcripts. The first round of RT-PCR for the TCR CDR3 was performed with the HTBI primer set and the Qiagen OneStep RT-PCR kit. A second multiplex PCR round built the libraries, followed by size selection and purification. Libraries were sequenced paired-end with 100 bp reads on an Illumina HiSeq2000. For the original study's pipeline: SOAPnuke was used to process the raw data, throwing out any read that contained adapters or uncalled bases, had a mean Phred below 15, or lacked an exact constant-primer or identifier match. COPE v1.2.5 was used to merge high-quality paired reads, and clonotypes were defined as unique nucleotide sequences. MiTCR v1.1 was used to align clonotypes to the IMGT TRBV, TRBD and TRBJ reference segments. The analysis included only V-J combinations with a frequency above 0.0001, which together covered 99.2% of the repertoires. The TCS score was defined as the ratio of F50 (clonal expansion) to E x V (chaos), calculated using BLOSUM62-based TCRdist between CDR3 peptides within each V-J. Welch's t-statistics and random forest reduced some 510 V-J features to roughly 13, which were used in a naive Bayes classifier (R e1071). The public reads were run again by TCRdb, first through fastp at Q25 and then through MiXCR, and only productive beta chains were kept. Every entry covers one CDR3 protein and lists the most common genes and DNA from its rows. The V and J calls reflect TCRdb's pipeline rather than the authors' work. The sample contains some 620,000 distinct CDR3 sequences, around 15% of them found a single time. Clones ranked in the top ten supply 3% to 4% of the sample.

The CDR3 sequence holds 15 residues, the cysteine and phenylalanine included. The entry retains the CDR3 DNA only, 45 bases that are in frame from base 1. For CDR1 and CDR2, the germline V gene lists SNHLY and FYNNEI. The V end gives up 1 base and the J end 5 bases, leaving 5 bases in the junction not matched to a gene. These data come from a study of T cells in Graves' hyperthyroidism and ophthalmopathy (dated by TCRdb to about 2019). About the full investigation: Peripheral blood was sampled at the time of initial diagnosis, prior to any treatment. To identify distinguishing TCR V-J signatures, a discovery cohort of around 100 patients was used, comprising roughly 45 with Graves' ophthalmopathy and some 57 with stable Graves' hyperthyroidism. Prospective prediction of ophthalmopathy was tested in an independent validation cohort of 18 to 20 hyperthyroidism patients and around 16 patients who later progressed to ophthalmopathy. The roughly 100 discovery patients were randomly split 7:3 into training and test sets. In six Graves' hyperthyroidism patients, the study also compared T-cell repertoires from thyroid tissue with T-cell repertoires from blood. Once sampling was done, hyperthyroidism patients were given methimazole at a starting dose of 30 mg daily, whereas ophthalmopathy patients were given high-dose intravenous methylprednisolone. TCR Vbeta CDR3 sequencing of some 140 peripheral blood samples (roughly 43 ophthalmopathy, 75 to 80 hyperthyroidism and approximately 17 progressor patients) is reported in the paper. Results the study describes overall, beyond this receptor: In validation, the model predicted progression to ophthalmopathy with 65% to 71% sensitivity and approximately 74% specificity, a median of 6.5 months before onset. Blood samples also contained most of the expanded thyroid clonotypes (frequency above 0.001), which suggests that blood repertoires may reflect thyroid immune responses. Sample size was not statistically predetermined, and blinding of investigators to group allocation was not performed. A 13 V-J signature model separated ophthalmopathy from stable hyperthyroidism, with about 88% sensitivity and just under 84% specificity in cross-validation and 80%/75% in testing.

Input material: blood. The chain is assembled from TRBV2 and TRBJ1-1; TRBD1 agrees with 9 junctional bases. The source is a woman in her twenties or thirties with Graves' hyperthyroidism. This receptor has the CDR3 CASSEDGQGYTEAFF. The DNA sequence follows: TGTGCCAGCAGTGAAGATGGACAGGGGTATACTGAAGCTTTCTTT.